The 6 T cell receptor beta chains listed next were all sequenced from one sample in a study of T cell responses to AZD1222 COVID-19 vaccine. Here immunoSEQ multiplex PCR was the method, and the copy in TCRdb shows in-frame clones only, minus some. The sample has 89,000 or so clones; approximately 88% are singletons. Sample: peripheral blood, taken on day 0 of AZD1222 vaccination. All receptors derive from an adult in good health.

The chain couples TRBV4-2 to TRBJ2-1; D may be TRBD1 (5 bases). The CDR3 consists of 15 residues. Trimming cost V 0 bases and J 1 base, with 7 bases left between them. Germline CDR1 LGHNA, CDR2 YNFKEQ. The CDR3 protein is CASSQDQGSYNEQFF. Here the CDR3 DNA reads TGTGCCAGCAGCCAAGATCAGGGATCCTACAATGAGCAGTTCTTC.

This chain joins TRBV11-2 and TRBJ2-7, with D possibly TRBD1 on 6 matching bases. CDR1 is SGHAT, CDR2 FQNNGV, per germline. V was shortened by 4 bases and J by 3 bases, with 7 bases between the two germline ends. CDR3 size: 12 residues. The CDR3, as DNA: TGTGCCAGCAGCTGGACAGTCTACGAGCAGTACTTC. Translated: CASSWTVYEQYF.

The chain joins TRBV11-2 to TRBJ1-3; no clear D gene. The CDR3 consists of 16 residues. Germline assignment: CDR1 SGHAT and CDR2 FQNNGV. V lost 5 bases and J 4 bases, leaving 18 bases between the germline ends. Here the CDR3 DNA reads TGTGCCAGCAGCCCACTCGGACCTACGACAGGAAACACCATATATTTT. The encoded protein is CASSPLGPTTGNTIYF.

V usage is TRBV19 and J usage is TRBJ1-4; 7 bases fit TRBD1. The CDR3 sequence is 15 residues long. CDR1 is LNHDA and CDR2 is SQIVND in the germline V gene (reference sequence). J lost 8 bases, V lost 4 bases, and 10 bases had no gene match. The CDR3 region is CASSKVAGGREKLFF. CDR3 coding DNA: TGTGCCAGTAGTAAGGTGGCAGGGGGAAGGGAAAAACTGTTTTTT. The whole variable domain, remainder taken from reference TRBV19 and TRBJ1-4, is DGGITQSPKYLFRKEGQNVTLSCEQNLNHDAMYWYRQDPGQGLRLIYYSQIVNDFQKGDIAEGYSVSREKKESFPLTVTSAQKNPTAFYLCASSKVAGGREKLFFGSGTQLSVL.

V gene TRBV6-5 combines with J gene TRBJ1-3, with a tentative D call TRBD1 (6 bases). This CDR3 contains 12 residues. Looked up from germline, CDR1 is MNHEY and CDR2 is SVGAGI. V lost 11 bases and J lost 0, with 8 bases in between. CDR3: CAARGSGNTIYF. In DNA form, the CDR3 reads TGTGCCGCCAGGGGCTCTGGAAACACCATATATTTT.

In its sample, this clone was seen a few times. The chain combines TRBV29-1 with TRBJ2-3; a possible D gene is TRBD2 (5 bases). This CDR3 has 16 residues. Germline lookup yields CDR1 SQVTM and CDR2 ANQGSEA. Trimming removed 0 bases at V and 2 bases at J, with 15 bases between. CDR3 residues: CSVEERFTGTTDTQYF. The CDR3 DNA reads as TGCAGCGTTGAAGAAAGGTTCACGGGAACCACAGATACGCAGTATTTT.